This is a list of T cell receptor beta chains from one sample in a study of blood T cell repertoires in COVID-19. Profiling relied on immunoSEQ multiplex PCR, and the TCRdb table lists in-frame clones only, not all of them. The table lists some 250,000 clones, 88% of them singletons. Sequences were obtained from peripheral blood. These receptor sequences come from a woman in her 30s with acute or convalescent COVID-19. The CDR3 runs from the conserved cysteine through the conserved F or W. The order of the fields is D gene, V gene, clone size, J gene, CDR3 protein, CDR3 DNA. The D gene is left open where the match is weak. Only some rows state a clone size, as once, few, many or a class for expanded clones.

-,TRBV14,-,TRBJ2-5,CASSQIRSAETQYF,TGTGCCAGCAGCCAAATCCGTAGCGCCGAGACCCAGTACTTC
-,TRBV7-2,-,TRBJ1-4,CASSLAGAWTTNEKLFF,TGTGCCAGCAGCTTAGCGGGGGCTTGGACAACTAATGAAAAACTGTTTTTT
TRBD2,TRBV3-1/TRBV3-2,-,TRBJ2-7,CASSPYLGGRSYEQYF,TGTGCCAGCAGCCCGTATCTGGGAGGGAGGTCCTACGAGCAGTACTTC
-,TRBV24-1,-,TRBJ2-4,CATSVGGGHGIQYF,TGTGCCACCAGTGTAGGGGGGGGTCACGGCATTCAGTACTTC
TRBD2,TRBV7-7,-,TRBJ2-1,CASSYGLAGVHNEQFF,TGTGCCAGCAGCTACGGACTAGCGGGAGTGCATAATGAGCAGTTCTTC
-,TRBV13,-,TRBJ2-7,CASSSYRVGIYEQYF,TGTGCCAGCAGCTCCTACAGGGTTGGGATCTACGAGCAGTACTTC
TRBD1,TRBV2,-,TRBJ1-5,CASRRQGNGYQPQHF,TGTGCCAGCAGACGACAGGGGAATGGGTATCAGCCCCAGCATTTT
-,TRBV30,-,TRBJ2-7,CAWTLGLFPSNEQYF,TGTGCCTGGACCCTGGGGCTTTTCCCCTCTAACGAGCAGTACTTC
TRBD1,TRBV30,-,TRBJ2-7,CAWSVPSGTGGSEQYF,TGTGCCTGGAGTGTACCAAGTGGGACAGGGGGAAGCGAGCAGTACTTC
TRBD1,TRBV11-2,-,TRBJ2-4,CASSLAPGTAIAKNIQYF,TGTGCCAGCAGCTTAGCCCCGGGGACAGCCATAGCCAAAAACATTCAGTACTTC
-,TRBV9,-,TRBJ2-3,CASSVATGNTQYF,TGTGCCAGCAGCGTAGCTACAGGGAATACGCAGTATTTT
-,TRBV27,-,TRBJ1-2,CASSLLIPGSEDGYTF,TGTGCCAGCAGTTTATTAATTCCGGGGTCTGAGGATGGCTACACCTTC
TRBD1,TRBV5-4,once,TRBJ2-7,CASTEHLGQGSSYEQYF,TGTGCCAGCACCGAACACCTAGGACAGGGGAGCTCCTACGAGCAGTACTTC
TRBD2,TRBV7-7,once,TRBJ2-3,CASSLSGIGGDTQYF,TGTGCCAGCAGCTTAAGCGGGATTGGGGGGGATACGCAGTATTTT
-,TRBV2,-,TRBJ1-1,CASTRQAGVNTEAFF,TGTGCTAGCACCAGGCAGGCAGGGGTGAACACTGAAGCTTTCTTT
TRBD2,TRBV5-8,once,TRBJ2-3,CASSWGSSSGRQTDTQYF,TGTGCCAGCAGCTGGGGCTCCAGTAGCGGGAGACAGACAGATACGCAGTATTTT
TRBD2,TRBV9,-,TRBJ2-5,CASSAREAGQETQYF,TGTGCCAGTAGCGCCCGGGAGGCGGGCCAAGAGACCCAGTACTTC
TRBD1,TRBV5-4,few,TRBJ2-7,CASSWTGPSSYEQYF,TGTGCCAGCAGCTGGACAGGGCCTAGCTCCTACGAGCAGTACTTC
TRBD1,TRBV7-9,-,TRBJ1-4,CATPDREGEKLFF,TGTGCCACCCCGGACAGGGAGGGAGAAAAACTGTTTTTT
TRBD1,TRBV7-2,few,TRBJ2-2,CASGRGSGELFF,TGTGCCAGCGGCAGGGGGAGCGGGGAGCTGTTTTTT
TRBD2,TRBV7-2,-,TRBJ2-1,CASSVGLAGGNEQFF,TGTGCCAGCAGCGTCGGACTAGCGGGAGGAAATGAGCAGTTCTTC
-,TRBV18,-,TRBJ1-4,CASSVRETNEKLFF,TGTGCCAGCTCCGTGCGGGAAACTAATGAAAAACTGTTTTTT
-,TRBV6-5,-,TRBJ1-6,CASTRGRDSPLHF,TGTGCCAGCACCAGGGGTAGAGATTCACCCCTCCACTTT
TRBD1,TRBV15,once,TRBJ2-7,CATRVGQGELWAGETYEQYF,TGTGCCACCAGGGTAGGACAGGGCGAACTATGGGCGGGCGAAACCTACGAGCAGTACTTC
TRBD1,TRBV25-1,-,TRBJ1-4,CASTNRDRGHGDNEKLFF,TGTGCCAGCACCAACCGGGACAGGGGCCATGGGGATAATGAAAAACTGTTTTTT
-,TRBV7-2,-,TRBJ1-5,CASSLNVGQPQHF,TGTGCCAGCAGCTTAAACGTCGGTCAGCCCCAGCATTTT
TRBD1,TRBV5-1,-,TRBJ2-7,CASSPGGANVYEQYF,TGCGCCAGCAGCCCAGGGGGCGCGAACGTCTACGAGCAGTACTTC
-,TRBV29-1,-,TRBJ2-7,CSVGGGGLTYEQYF,TGCAGCGTTGGGGGTGGCGGGCTAACCTACGAGCAGTACTTC
-,TRBV14,-,TRBJ2-5,CASSQDLRETQYF,TGTGCCAGCAGCCAAGATTTACGGGAGACCCAGTACTTC
TRBD2,TRBV25-1,-,TRBJ2-2,CASSTGVAGGPDTGELFF,TGTGCCAGCTCCACTGGGGTAGCGGGAGGGCCAGACACCGGGGAGCTGTTTTTT
-,TRBV24-1,-,TRBJ2-3,CATSDALGGGLTDTQYF,TGTGCCACCAGTGACGCGCTGGGAGGCGGCCTCACAGATACGCAGTATTTT